Presented here are 13 T cell receptor beta chains from one specimen sequenced in a study of CXCR4 blockade with PD-1 therapy in pancreatic cancer. Data came from immunoSEQ multiplex PCR; TCRdb stores just in-frame clones and leaves some out. Here the sample spans about 2,300 clones, around 44% being singletons. Sequencing was performed on tumor tissue. These receptors all come from a human donor with pancreatic ductal adenocarcinoma.

This rearrangement joins TRBV19 to TRBJ1-5, with a possible D match to TRBD1 (6 bases). This CDR3 has 15 amino acids. V was trimmed by 5 bases and J by 2 bases, leaving 13 bases between them. Germline V gene sequence: CDR1 LNHDA, CDR2 SQIVND (reference sequence). The CDR3 nucleotides are TGTGCCAGTAGTCCCGGGACACCTCGCAATCAGCCCCAGCATTTT. As protein: CASSPGTPRNQPQHF.

In its sample, this clone ranks as large. The chain has TRBV19 and TRBJ2-7; 7 bases align to TRBD1. There are 14 residues in the CDR3. Per the germline V gene, CDR1 is LNHDA and CDR2 is SQIVND (reference sequence). The V segment lost 3 bases and the J segment 3 bases; nucleotides outside the gene matches: 5. The DNA of the CDR3 is TGTGCCAGTAGTATGGGACAGATTCACTACGAGCAGTACTTC. Its translation: CASSMGQIHYEQYF.

This clone has a handful of counts. This sequence joins TRBV6-8 and TRBJ1-1, with D possibly being TRBD1 (5 bases). This CDR3 region has 16 residues. CDR1 and CDR2 from the germline V gene are MNHGY and SAAAGT. Trimming shortened V by 7 bases and J by 9 bases, and 27 bases separated the two germline ends. The CDR3 nucleotides read TGTGCCAGCACTCCCTCTGGGGGAGGAGGGGCGTCGAAAGCTTTCTTT. Encoded protein: CASTPSGGGGASKAFF.

The chain carries TRBV6-8 and TRBJ2-7, with 9 bases matching TRBD2. This CDR3 contains 14 residues. Germline V gene lookup returns CDR1 MNHGY and CDR2 SAAAGT. The ends lost 5 bases at V and 3 bases at J; junction bases unmatched: 5. CDR3 protein: CASSGSTSGYEQYV. The CDR3 region has the DNA TGTGCCAGCAGTGGTTCGACTAGCGGCTACGAGCAGTACGTC.

This clone is a singleton in its sample. The genes are TRBV18 and TRBJ2-7, with no clear D. The CDR3 has 12 amino acids. CDR1 is KGHSH and CDR2 is LQKENI in the germline V gene. V lost 2 bases and J 7 bases, leaving 9 bases between the germline ends. The CDR3 DNA reads as TGTGCCAGCTCACCAGGAGTGGGGGAGCAGTACGTC. As protein: CASSPGVGEQYV.

The rearrangement uses TRBV5-1 and TRBJ2-7; D ambiguous. The ends were cut back, 0 bases at V and 1 base at J, with 14 bases in the middle. Germline V gene data show CDR1 as SGHRS and CDR2 as YFSETQ. This CDR3 region has 16 residues. The CDR3 sequence is CASSLGVGLKSYEQYF. The CDR3 DNA follows: TGCGCCAGCAGCTTGGGGGTAGGGTTAAAGTCCTACGAGCAGTACTTC.

The chain joins TRBV15 to TRBJ2-1; 12 bases are shared with TRBD2. Germline loops: CDR1 LNHNV, CDR2 YYDKDF (reference sequence). CDR3 length: 18 amino acids. V shed 0 bases and J 1 base; nucleotides not matched to a gene: 4. The CDR3 loop reads CATSRERTSGISYNEQFF. The CDR3 nucleotides are TGTGCCACCAGCAGAGAAAGGACTAGCGGGATTTCCTACAATGAGCAGTTCTTC.

This chain links TRBV19 with TRBJ1-2; weak D call: TRBD1 (5 bases). The germline V gene encodes CDR1 LNHDA and CDR2 SQIVND (reference sequence). V shed 3 bases and J shed 1 base, with 15 bases lying between them. The CDR3 length is 16 residues. The CDR3 DNA reads TGTGCCAGTAGTATTCGGGAGGGACTCGTTAACTATGGCTACACCTTC. The encoded protein is CASSIREGLVNYGYTF.

This clone is labeled medium-sized. The CDR3 region has the DNA TGTGCCAGCAGCGCCCACGGCGGGGGTGATGAGGTGACCCAGTACTTC. As protein: CASSAHGGGDEVTQYF. The rearrangement joins TRBV9 to TRBJ2-5; 7 positions match TRBD2. Germline V gene lookup returns CDR1 SGDLS and CDR2 YYNGEE. V dropped 3 bases and J dropped 7; count of bases not matched to a gene: 15. The CDR3 runs to 16 residues.

This clone has more than one count but fewer than ten. J is TRBJ2-7 and V is TRBV6-4; the match to TRBD1 covers 8 bases. The J segment lost 3 bases and the V segment lost 7 bases, leaving 14 bases of the junction unmatched. The CDR3 is 16 residues long. Germline CDR1 is MRHNA and CDR2 is SNTAGT. This CDR3 is CASKRHGTGGDYEQYV. CDR3 nucleotides: TGTGCCAGCAAGCGCCACGGGACAGGAGGTGACTACGAGCAGTACGTC.

In its sample, this clone ranks as medium-sized. The chain combines TRBV7-8 with TRBJ2-5, with D possibly TRBD1 on 5 matching bases. CDR1 and CDR2 from the germline V gene are SGHVS and FQNEAQ. The CDR3 is 14 amino acids. V lost 3 bases and J lost 4, with 12 bases in between. The CDR3 DNA follows: TGTGCCAGCAGCTTTGGGGCTCCCCCAGAGACCCAGTACTTC. Translation gives CASSFGAPPETQYF.

This chain links TRBV15 with TRBJ2-7; tentatively, D is TRBD1 (6 bases). Between the trimmed V and J ends, which lost 1 base and 0 bases, there was a span of 7 bases. CDR1 is LNHNV and CDR2 is YYDKDF in the germline V gene (reference sequence). The CDR3 contains 14 residues. Written as DNA, the CDR3 is TGTGCCACCAGCAGAGGAGGGGGCTCCTACGAGCAGTACGTC. Translation gives CATSRGGGSYEQYV.

Notes on this clone: Sequence at one end of the junction differs from germline and may be a read error. The V call is TRBV18, the J call TRBJ2-2; D possibly corresponds to TRBD1 (6 bases). This CDR3 has 17 amino acids. Germline V gene lookup returns CDR1 KGHSH and CDR2 LQKENI. The CDR3 region is CASSPLQTGVNTGELFF. CDR3 nucleotides: TGTGCCAGCTCCCCACTACAGACAGGAGTGAACACCGGGGAGCTGTTTTTT.